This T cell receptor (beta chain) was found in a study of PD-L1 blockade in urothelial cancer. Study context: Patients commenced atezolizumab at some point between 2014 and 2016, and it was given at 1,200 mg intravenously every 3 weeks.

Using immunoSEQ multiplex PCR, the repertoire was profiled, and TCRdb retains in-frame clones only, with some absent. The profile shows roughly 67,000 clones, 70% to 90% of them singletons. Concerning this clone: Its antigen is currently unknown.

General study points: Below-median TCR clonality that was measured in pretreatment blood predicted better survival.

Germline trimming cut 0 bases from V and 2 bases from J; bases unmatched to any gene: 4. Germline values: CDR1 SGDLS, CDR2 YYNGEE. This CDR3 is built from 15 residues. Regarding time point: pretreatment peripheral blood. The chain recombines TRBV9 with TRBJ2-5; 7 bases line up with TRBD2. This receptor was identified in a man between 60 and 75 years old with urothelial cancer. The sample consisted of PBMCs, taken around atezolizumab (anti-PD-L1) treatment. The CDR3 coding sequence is TGTGCCAGCAGCGTAGGGGGACTACCACAAGAGACCCAGTACTTC. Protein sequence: CASSVGGLPQETQYF.